Listed below are T cell receptor beta chains from one sample, sequenced in a study of T cells after yellow fever vaccination. TCRdb used MiXCR to reprocess the 5' RACE reads, holding one entry per CDR3 protein. This table has 450,000 to 550,000 distinct CDR3 sequences, just over 20% appearing once. Sequencing was performed on PBMCs, taken roughly 20 days after the first yellow fever vaccination. Every receptor here comes from a man between 18 and 35 years old who received the YFV17D yellow fever vaccine. Both conserved end residues are part of each CDR3. Fields, in order: V gene, D gene, clone size, CDR3 length, J gene, CDR3 protein, CDR3 DNA. D genes are given only for firm matches. For some rows the clone size is stated as once, few or many, or as a class when expanded; others skip it.

TRBV7-2,TRBD1,many,14,TRBJ1-4,CASSLDRGNEKLFF,TGTGCCAGCAGCTTGGACAGGGGTAATGAAAAACTGTTTTTT
TRBV29-1,TRBD1,.,17,TRBJ2-6,CSVEMADRGPGANVLTF,TGCAGCGTTGAGATGGCGGACAGGGGGCCGGGGGCCAACGTCCTGACTTTC
TRBV12-3/TRBV12-4,.,few,14,TRBJ1-6,CASSFQEDRSPLHF,TGTGCCAGCAGTTTCCAGGAAGATCGATCACCCCTCCACTTT
TRBV11-2,.,.,13,TRBJ2-7,CASSPSPSYEQYF,TGTGCCAGCAGCCCGAGTCCCTCATACGAGCAGTACTTC
TRBV20-1,.,many,15,TRBJ1-5,CSARASGLSNQPQHF,TGCAGTGCTAGAGCGTCAGGACTTAGCAATCAGCCCCAGCATTTT
TRBV4-2,TRBD2,.,17,TRBJ2-5,CASSPQGTSGFGETQYF,TGTGCCAGCAGCCCTCAGGGGACTAGCGGGTTCGGAGAGACCCAGTACTTC
TRBV20-1,TRBD1,.,16,TRBJ2-1,CSALSSGTGRYNEQFF,TGCAGTGCACTCTCCTCCGGGACAGGGCGCTACAATGAGCAGTTCTTC
TRBV10-3,TRBD1,.,16,TRBJ1-4,CAISDGQAEWKGKLFF,TGTGCCATCAGTGACGGACAGGCCGAGTGGAAGGGGAAACTGTTTTTT
TRBV12-3/TRBV12-4,.,few,13,TRBJ1-2,CASIIGGRNGYTF,TGTGCCAGCATTATCGGGGGACGAAATGGCTACACCTTC
TRBV12-3/TRBV12-4,.,.,11,TRBJ1-3,CASTPGNTIYF,TGTGCCAGCACCCCCGGAAACACCATATATTTT
TRBV5-1,.,.,14,TRBJ2-1,CASSRLEAYNEQFF,TGCGCCAGCAGCAGGTTAGAGGCCTACAATGAGCAGTTCTTC
TRBV9,.,.,13,TRBJ2-5,CASSVGVGETQYF,TGTGCCAGCAGCGTCGGTGTGGGGGAGACCCAGTACTTC
TRBV4-1,.,few,16,TRBJ2-5,CASSQDKNSAGETQYF,TGCGCCAGCAGCCAAGATAAGAATTCCGCGGGAGAGACCCAGTACTTC
TRBV20-1,.,few,14,TRBJ1-2,CSARDSGRNYGYTF,TGCAGTGCTAGAGATAGCGGCAGAAACTATGGCTACACCTTC
TRBV7-2,.,.,14,TRBJ2-4,CASSWGIAKNIQYF,TGTGCCAGCAGCTGGGGGATAGCCAAAAACATTCAGTACTTC
TRBV20-1,.,many,14,TRBJ1-5,CSARVRGLFQPQHF,TGCAGTGCTAGAGTCCGGGGTTTGTTTCAGCCCCAGCATTTT
TRBV7-2,.,few,14,TRBJ1-5,CASSRLGPSQPQHF,TGTGCCAGCAGCCGCCTTGGACCCAGTCAGCCCCAGCATTTT
TRBV6-1,TRBD2,few,15,TRBJ2-3,CASSDRGGSTDTQYF,TGTGCCAGCAGCGACCGCGGGGGTAGCACAGATACGCAGTATTTT
TRBV28,TRBD2,.,19,TRBJ2-3,CASSLLSGGAYYQVDTQYF,TGTGCCAGCAGTTTATTAAGCGGGGGGGCTTATTACCAAGTAGATACGCAGTATTTT
TRBV4-2,TRBD2,.,16,TRBJ2-5,CASSQEGTSVGETQYF,TGTGCCAGCAGCCAAGAGGGGACTAGCGTGGGTGAGACCCAGTACTTC
TRBV5-1,.,few,15,TRBJ2-3,CASSFTLGGSDTQYF,TGCGCCAGCAGCTTTACTTTGGGGGGTTCAGATACGCAGTATTTT
TRBV10-3,.,few,18,TRBJ2-3,CAISGAPPRTILTDTQYF,TGTGCCATCAGTGGTGCCCCGCCCCGGACAATCCTCACAGATACGCAGTATTTT
TRBV7-9,.,.,13,TRBJ1-1,CASSYLGVAEAFF,TGTGCCAGCAGCTACCTCGGGGTTGCTGAAGCTTTCTTT
TRBV25-1,.,few,11,TRBJ1-1,CASRVGAEAFF,TGTGCCAGCAGGGTGGGCGCTGAAGCTTTCTTT
TRBV20-1,.,.,14,TRBJ2-2,CSAQRTVNTGELFF,TGCAGTGCCCAAAGGACAGTGAACACCGGGGAGCTGTTTTTT
TRBV19,.,few,15,TRBJ1-4,CVTARGRRTNEKLFF,TGTGTTACGGCCCGGGGGAGGCGGACTAATGAAAAACTGTTTTTT
TRBV5-1,.,.,15,TRBJ1-4,CASSLGSGPNEKLFF,TGCGCCAGCAGCTTGGGGTCGGGGCCCAATGAAAAACTGTTTTTT
TRBV7-9,TRBD2,few,15,TRBJ2-4,CASSFGGGRYNIQYF,TGTGCCAGCAGCTTCGGCGGGGGGCGCTACAACATTCAGTACTTC
TRBV20-1,.,.,13,TRBJ1-6,CSARDVSNSPLHF,TGCAGTGCTAGAGATGTTAGTAATTCACCCCTCCACTTT
TRBV18,TRBD1,few,15,TRBJ1-4,CASSPPGQGFEKLFF,TGTGCCAGCTCACCACCGGGACAGGGCTTTGAAAAACTGTTTTTT
TRBV5-1,TRBD1,many,15,TRBJ2-1,CASSLGTGSYNEQFF,TGCGCCAGCAGCTTAGGGACAGGTTCCTACAATGAGCAGTTCTTC
TRBV4-1,.,few,15,TRBJ1-5,CASSQARDSNQPQHF,TGCGCCAGCAGCCAAGCCCGGGACAGCAATCAGCCCCAGCATTTT
TRBV5-5,.,.,14,TRBJ2-1,CASSLSSLLNEQFF,TGTGCCAGCAGCTTGTCCTCCTTATTGAATGAGCAGTTCTTC
TRBV14,.,few,15,TRBJ1-2,CASSQAGTGYYGYTF,TGTGCCAGCAGCCAAGCGGGCACCGGCTACTATGGCTACACCTTC
TRBV20-1,.,.,12,TRBJ2-1,CSTPWGANEQFF,TGCAGTACCCCCTGGGGGGCGAATGAGCAGTTCTTC
TRBV10-1,.,few,16,TRBJ2-3,CASSESPGALSDTQYF,TGCGCCAGCAGTGAGTCCCCGGGGGCGCTTTCAGATACGCAGTATTTT